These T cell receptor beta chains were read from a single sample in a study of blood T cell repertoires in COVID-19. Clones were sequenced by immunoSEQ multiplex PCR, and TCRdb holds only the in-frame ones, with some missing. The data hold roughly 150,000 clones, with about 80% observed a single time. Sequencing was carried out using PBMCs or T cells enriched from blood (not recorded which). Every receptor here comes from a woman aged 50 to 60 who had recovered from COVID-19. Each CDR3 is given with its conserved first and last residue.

cdr3_aa: CATSDPYTGELFF; v_call: TRBV24-1; j_call: TRBJ2-2
cdr3_aa: CASSRDTRRNEKLFF; v_call: TRBV5-4; j_call: TRBJ1-4
cdr3_aa: CASSFSRATNEKLFF; v_call: TRBV5-1; j_call: TRBJ1-4
cdr3_aa: CASSQGASAETQYF; v_call: TRBV4-2; j_call: TRBJ2-5
cdr3_aa: CAWRVGGTSYEQYF; v_call: TRBV30; j_call: TRBJ2-7
cdr3_aa: CASKTQETQYF; v_call: TRBV27; j_call: TRBJ2-5
cdr3_aa: CASSSGQGGRETQYF; v_call: TRBV7-6; j_call: TRBJ2-5
cdr3_aa: CASSLETINTEAFF; v_call: TRBV11-2; j_call: TRBJ1-1
cdr3_aa: CASSPRTGDPYEQYF; v_call: TRBV28; j_call: TRBJ2-7
cdr3_aa: CASSLGDYQGPHEQFF; v_call: TRBV7-9; j_call: TRBJ2-1
cdr3_aa: CASSYIRGAEAFF; v_call: TRBV6-2/TRBV6-3; j_call: TRBJ1-1
cdr3_aa: CATRYDRAGTEAFF; v_call: TRBV10-3; j_call: TRBJ1-1
cdr3_aa: CASLPPTPPYYGYTF; v_call: TRBV6-5; j_call: TRBJ1-2
cdr3_aa: CSASPAGGTSTGELFF; v_call: TRBV20-1; j_call: TRBJ2-2
cdr3_aa: CASSFQGSVIQYF; v_call: TRBV27; j_call: TRBJ2-4
cdr3_aa: CASSVSDRQEGGYTF; v_call: TRBV9; j_call: TRBJ1-2
cdr3_aa: CATKGTGPSNTEAFF; v_call: TRBV5-5; j_call: TRBJ1-1
cdr3_aa: CATPGGGPSNQPQHF; v_call: TRBV19; j_call: TRBJ1-5
cdr3_aa: CASSEAGQRNQPQHF; v_call: TRBV6-1; j_call: TRBJ1-5
cdr3_aa: CASSPDRAGELFF; v_call: TRBV18; j_call: TRBJ2-2
cdr3_aa: CASSSTGGNTEAFF; v_call: TRBV19; j_call: TRBJ1-1
cdr3_aa: CASSLSTSGLGTQYF; v_call: TRBV27; j_call: TRBJ2-5
cdr3_aa: CASIRDEGGETQYF; v_call: TRBV2; j_call: TRBJ2-5
cdr3_aa: CASSKMGRGAAEAFF; v_call: TRBV28; j_call: TRBJ1-1
cdr3_aa: CASSLDHSNEKLFF; v_call: TRBV11-2; j_call: TRBJ1-4
cdr3_aa: CASKTSTYEQYF; v_call: TRBV2; j_call: TRBJ2-7
cdr3_aa: CSVQQGVTNEKLFF; v_call: TRBV29-1; j_call: TRBJ1-4
cdr3_aa: CASSPFGQRRGSDTQYF; v_call: TRBV19; j_call: TRBJ2-3
cdr3_aa: CASKERGYGYGYTF; v_call: TRBV19; j_call: TRBJ1-2
cdr3_aa: CASSGVSGGARETQYF; v_call: TRBV5-4; j_call: TRBJ2-5
cdr3_aa: CASSQTGAGYGYTF; v_call: TRBV7-9; j_call: TRBJ1-2
cdr3_aa: CASSYTLPGDTEAFF; v_call: TRBV3-1/TRBV3-2; j_call: TRBJ1-1
cdr3_aa: CASSQGSGDYGYTF; v_call: TRBV3-1/TRBV3-2; j_call: TRBJ1-2
cdr3_aa: CASSGGPMYTQYF; v_call: TRBV6-5; j_call: TRBJ2-3
cdr3_aa: CASSSHLYRAKEDTQYF; v_call: TRBV7-2; j_call: TRBJ2-3
cdr3_aa: CASSQTGGWSPLHF; v_call: TRBV16; j_call: TRBJ1-6
cdr3_aa: CASSPSGGRNEQFF; v_call: TRBV7-2; j_call: TRBJ2-1
cdr3_aa: CASSTGNYGYTF; v_call: TRBV2; j_call: TRBJ1-2
cdr3_aa: CASSPSGGSYEQYF; v_call: TRBV9; j_call: TRBJ2-7
cdr3_aa: CASRGTRGGDTQYF; v_call: TRBV2; j_call: TRBJ2-3
cdr3_aa: CASSPSLADTDTQYF; v_call: TRBV18; j_call: TRBJ2-3
cdr3_aa: CASSLDTLYGYTF; v_call: TRBV5-1; j_call: TRBJ1-2
cdr3_aa: CASTPTRGLAGVQETQYF; v_call: TRBV28; j_call: TRBJ2-5
cdr3_aa: CASSLGTGIQPQHF; v_call: TRBV5-1; j_call: TRBJ1-5
cdr3_aa: CASSFSGGKEKLFF; v_call: TRBV5-1; j_call: TRBJ1-4